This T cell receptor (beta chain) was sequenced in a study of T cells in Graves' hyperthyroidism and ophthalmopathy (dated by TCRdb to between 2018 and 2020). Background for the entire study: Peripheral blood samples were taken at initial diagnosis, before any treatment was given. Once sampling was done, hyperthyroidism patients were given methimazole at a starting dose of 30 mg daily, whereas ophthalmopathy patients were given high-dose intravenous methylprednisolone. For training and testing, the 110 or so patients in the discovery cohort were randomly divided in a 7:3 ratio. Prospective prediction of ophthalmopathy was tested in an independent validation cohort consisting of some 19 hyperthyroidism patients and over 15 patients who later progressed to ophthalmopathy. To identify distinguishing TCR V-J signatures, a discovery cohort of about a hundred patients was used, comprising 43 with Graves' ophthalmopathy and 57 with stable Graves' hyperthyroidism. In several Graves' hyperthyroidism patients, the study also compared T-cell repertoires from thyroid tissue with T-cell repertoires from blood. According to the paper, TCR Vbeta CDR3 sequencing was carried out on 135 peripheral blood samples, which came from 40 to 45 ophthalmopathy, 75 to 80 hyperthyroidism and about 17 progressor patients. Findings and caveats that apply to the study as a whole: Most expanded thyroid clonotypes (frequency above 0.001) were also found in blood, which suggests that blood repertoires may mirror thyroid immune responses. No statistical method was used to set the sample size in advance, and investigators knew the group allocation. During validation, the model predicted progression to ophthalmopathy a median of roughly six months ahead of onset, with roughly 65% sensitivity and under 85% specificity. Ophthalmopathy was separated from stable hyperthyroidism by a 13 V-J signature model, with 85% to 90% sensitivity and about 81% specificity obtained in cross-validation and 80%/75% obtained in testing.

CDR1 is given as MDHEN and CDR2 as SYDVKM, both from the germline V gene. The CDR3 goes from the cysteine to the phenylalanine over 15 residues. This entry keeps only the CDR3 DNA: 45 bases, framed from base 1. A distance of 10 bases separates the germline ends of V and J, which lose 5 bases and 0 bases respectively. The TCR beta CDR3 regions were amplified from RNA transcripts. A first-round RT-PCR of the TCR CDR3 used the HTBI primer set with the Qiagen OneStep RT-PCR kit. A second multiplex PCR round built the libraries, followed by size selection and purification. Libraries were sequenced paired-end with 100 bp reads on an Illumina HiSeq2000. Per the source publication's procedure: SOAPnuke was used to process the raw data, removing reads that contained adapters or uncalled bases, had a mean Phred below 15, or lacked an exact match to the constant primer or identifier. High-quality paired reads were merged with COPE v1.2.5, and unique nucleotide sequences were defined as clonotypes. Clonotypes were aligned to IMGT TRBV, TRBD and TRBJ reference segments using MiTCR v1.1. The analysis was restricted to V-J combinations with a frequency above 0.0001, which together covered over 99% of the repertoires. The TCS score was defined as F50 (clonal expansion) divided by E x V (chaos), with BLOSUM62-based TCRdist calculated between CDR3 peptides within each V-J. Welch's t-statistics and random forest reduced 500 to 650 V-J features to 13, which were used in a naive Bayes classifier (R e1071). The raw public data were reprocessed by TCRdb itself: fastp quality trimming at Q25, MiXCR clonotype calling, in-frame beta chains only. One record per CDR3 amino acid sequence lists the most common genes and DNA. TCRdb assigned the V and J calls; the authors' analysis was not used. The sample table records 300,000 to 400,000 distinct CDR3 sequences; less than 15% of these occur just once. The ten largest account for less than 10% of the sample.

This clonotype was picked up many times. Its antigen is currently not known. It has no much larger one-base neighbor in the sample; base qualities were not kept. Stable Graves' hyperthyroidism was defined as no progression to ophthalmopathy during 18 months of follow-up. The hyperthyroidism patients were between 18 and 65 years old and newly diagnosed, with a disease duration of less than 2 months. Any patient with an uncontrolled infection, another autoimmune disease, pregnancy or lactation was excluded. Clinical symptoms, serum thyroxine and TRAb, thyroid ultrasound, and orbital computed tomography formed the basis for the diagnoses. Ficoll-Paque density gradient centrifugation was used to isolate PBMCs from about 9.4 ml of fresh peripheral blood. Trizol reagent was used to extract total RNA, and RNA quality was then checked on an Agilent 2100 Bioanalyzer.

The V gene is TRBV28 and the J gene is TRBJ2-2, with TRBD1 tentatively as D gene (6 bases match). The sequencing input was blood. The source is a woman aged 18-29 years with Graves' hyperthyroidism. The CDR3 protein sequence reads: CASSPGTTNTGELFF. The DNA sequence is TGTGCCAGCAGTCCCGGGACAACGAACACCGGGGAGCTGTTTTTT.